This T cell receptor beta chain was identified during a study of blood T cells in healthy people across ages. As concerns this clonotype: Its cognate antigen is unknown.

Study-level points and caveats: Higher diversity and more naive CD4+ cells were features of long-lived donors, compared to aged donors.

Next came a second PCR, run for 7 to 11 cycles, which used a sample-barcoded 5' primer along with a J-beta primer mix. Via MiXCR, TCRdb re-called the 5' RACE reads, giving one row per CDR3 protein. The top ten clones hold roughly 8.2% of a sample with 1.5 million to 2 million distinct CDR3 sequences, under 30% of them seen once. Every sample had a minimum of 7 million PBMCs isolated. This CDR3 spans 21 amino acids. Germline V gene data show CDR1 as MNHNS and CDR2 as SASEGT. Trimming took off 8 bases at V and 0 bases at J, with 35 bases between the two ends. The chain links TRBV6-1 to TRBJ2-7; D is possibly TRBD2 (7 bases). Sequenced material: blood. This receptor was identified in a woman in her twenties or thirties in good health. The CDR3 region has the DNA TGTGCCAGCCTGGGGACTGTGGGGGGGGAGCCCCTGGGAGGGGGCTCCTACGAGCAGTACTTC. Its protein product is CASLGTVGGEPLGGGSYEQYF.